This T cell receptor beta chain was sequenced during a study of shared clonotypes between healthy human individuals. Study-wide points: Among a handful of donors, approximately 5% of naive CD4 clonotypes were found in common. Only blood samples were collected, and tissue repertoires likely differ.

V dropped 2 bases and J dropped 4 bases, with 8 bases sitting between them. Germline loops: CDR1 GTSNPN, CDR2 SVGIG (reference sequence). There are 12 residues in the CDR3. Only in-frame clones appear in the TCRdb table, and some are missing; sequencing was by immunoSEQ multiplex PCR. This table has a few million clones, more than 80% appearing once. This clone was seen a few times. Its antigen is undetermined. Sequencing was carried out using naive CD4+ T cells sorted from blood. Subset specified: CD45RA+ positively selected. The gene calls are TRBV30 and TRBJ1-1; D call uncertain. The origin of this receptor is a man aged 18 to 30 in good health. DNA of the CDR3: TGTGCCTGGAGTTTGGAGATCACTGAAGCTTTCTTT. Translation gives CAWSLEITEAFF.